This T cell receptor beta chain appears in the sequencing data of a study of cytomegalovirus exposure and HLA in healthy donors. Study results and limitations: Rates of TCR association differed by HLA locus in a later analysis, with DRB1 highest and HLA-C lowest. An ancestry cluster, one associated with Asian ancestry, reportedly showed fewer N-insertions than the approximately 670-donor mean in a later analysis.

The CDR3 runs 15 residues. V dropped 5 bases and J dropped 4 bases, with 14 bases sitting between them. Germline values: CDR1 MNHNS, CDR2 SASEGT. Regarding donors, all were healthy bone marrow donors. PCR involved 60 Vbeta and 13 Jbeta primers. TCRdb's copy holds only in-frame clones and misses some; the assay was immunoSEQ multiplex PCR. This table has 110,000 to 150,000 clones, about 80% appearing once. Turning to this clone: What it binds is not known.

The V gene is TRBV6-1, the J gene TRBJ2-2; no definite D call. Sequenced material: PBMCs. The TCR was taken from a man aged 40-50 years in good health and CMV-seronegative. Here the CDR3 reads CASSSRNTGTGELFF. CDR3 nucleotides: TGTGCCAGCAGTTCTCGAAACACGGGCACCGGGGAGCTGTTTTTT.